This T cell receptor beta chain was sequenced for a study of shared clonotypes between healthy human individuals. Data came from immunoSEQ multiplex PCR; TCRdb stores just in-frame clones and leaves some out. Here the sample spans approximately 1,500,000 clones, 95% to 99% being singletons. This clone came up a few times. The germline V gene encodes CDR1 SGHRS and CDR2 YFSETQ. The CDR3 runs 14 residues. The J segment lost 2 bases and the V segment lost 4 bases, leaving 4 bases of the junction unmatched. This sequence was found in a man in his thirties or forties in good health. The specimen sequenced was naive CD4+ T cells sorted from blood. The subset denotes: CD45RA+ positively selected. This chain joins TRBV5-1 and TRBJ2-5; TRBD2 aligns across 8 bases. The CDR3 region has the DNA TGCGCCAGCAGCCCGGGGGGGCAACAAGAGACCCAGTACTTC. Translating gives CASSPGGQQETQYF.